One sample yielded the 27 T cell receptor beta chains listed below, sequenced in a study of blood T cell repertoires in COVID-19 (dated by TCRdb to the early 2020s). Library generation was performed with the immunoSEQ multiplex PCR assay. TCRdb provides this immuneACCESS table in a form limited to in-frame rearrangements. Some clones are lacking; in checked studies, under half of them reflect an unresolved V gene, and why the rest are absent is not known. This sample is represented by 150,000 or so clones; 70% to 90% of them were singletons. The ten most abundant clones make up about 1.2% of the sample. Sequencing was performed on peripheral blood. These receptors all come from a man in his 60s who had recovered from COVID-19.

V and J are TRBV28 and TRBJ2-3; D might be TRBD1 (7 bases). CDR3 length equals 17 residues. Germline assignment: CDR1 MDHEN and CDR2 SYDVKM. V lost 4 bases and J lost 4, with 21 bases in between. The CDR3 protein is CASSSPQGGGLADTQYF. The CDR3 bases are TGTGCCAGCAGTTCCCCGCAGGGGGGCGGTCTAGCAGATACGCAGTATTTT.

J is TRBJ2-5 and V is TRBV24-1; D gene unclear. Germline assignment: CDR1 KGHDR and CDR2 SFDVKD. This CDR3 is 12 amino acids long. V was trimmed by 2 bases and J by 5 bases, leaving 5 bases between them. The chain's CDR3 is CATSDSLETQYF. The CDR3 DNA sequence: TGTGCCACCAGTGATTCTCTCGAGACCCAGTACTTC.

The chain links TRBV6-5 to TRBJ2-7; 8 bases fit TRBD2. This CDR3 is 15 amino acids long. Per germline, CDR1 MNHEY and CDR2 SVGAGI. V lost 2 bases to trimming and J lost 3 bases; unmatched junction nucleotides: 6. Written as DNA, the CDR3 is TGTGCCAGCAGTTACGAGCGGGAGAGGGTCTACGAGCAGTACTTC. Its translation is CASSYERERVYEQYF.

The chain recombines TRBV7-3 with TRBJ2-1; 8 bases match TRBD1. The CDR3 contains 14 residues. With 1 base clipped from V and 8 bases from J, the junction kept 4 bases outside the gene matches. Germline lookup yields CDR1 SGHTA and CDR2 FQGTGA. The CDR3 DNA is TGTGCCAGCAGCTTAATTCAGGGGGCCGATGAGCAGTTCTTC. The encoded protein is CASSLIQGADEQFF.

This chain links TRBV5-1 with TRBJ1-2, with 10 bases matching TRBD1. Germline-derived CDR1 and CDR2 are SGHRS and YFSETQ. The CDR3 is 17 residues long. V lost 0 bases and J lost 6; bases outside the gene matches: 11. The CDR3 bases are TGCGCCAGCAGCTTGGTGCGGACAGGGGGAGAAAGGGATGGCTACACCTTC. This gives the protein CASSLVRTGGERDGYTF.

The J gene is TRBJ2-7, the V gene TRBV5-6; 9 bases map to TRBD1. From germline, CDR1 is SGHDT and CDR2 YYEEEE. The CDR3 consists of 13 residues. The V segment lost 4 bases and the J segment 6 bases; nucleotides outside the gene matches: 5. CDR3 nucleotide sequence: TGTGCCAGCAGCGCGACGACAGGGGGCGAGCAGTACTTC. Protein sequence: CASSATTGGEQYF.

This clone was recorded once. The gene calls are TRBV6-2 or TRBV6-3 and TRBJ2-2; 8 nucleotides line up with TRBD1. CDR1 MNHEY and CDR2 SVGEGT come from the germline V gene. This CDR3 has 15 amino acids. The J segment lost 1 base and the V segment lost 5 bases, leaving 3 bases of the junction unmatched. CDR3 residues: CASSRQGRNTGELFF. CDR3 coding DNA: TGTGCCAGCAGTCGACAGGGGCGGAACACCGGGGAGCTGTTTTTT.

This clone was recorded once. The chain combines TRBV5-1 with TRBJ2-5, with 8 nucleotides matching TRBD1. Germline CDR1 is SGHRS and CDR2 is YFSETQ. After removal of 3 bases from V and 5 bases from J, the junction contained 6 bases not matched to a gene. This CDR3 has 14 amino acids. CDR3 DNA: TGCGCCAGCAGCTACGGACAGGGCTGGGAGACCCAGTACTTC. It encodes CASSYGQGWETQYF.

The genes are TRBV27 and TRBJ2-1, with a tentative D call TRBD2 (5 bases). Germline V gene data show CDR1 as MNHEY and CDR2 as SMNVEV (reference sequence). V lost 4 bases and J 5 bases, leaving 9 bases between the germline ends. The CDR3 spans 13 residues. The CDR3 sequence is CASSSSGNNEQFF. DNA for the CDR3: TGTGCCAGCAGTTCAAGCGGAAACAATGAGCAGTTCTTC.

The chain employs TRBV6-6 and TRBJ2-3, with TRBD1 identical over 8 bases. The trim removed 6 bases at V and 5 bases at J, leaving 4 bases unmatched. The germline gives CDR1 MNHNY, CDR2 SVGAGI (reference sequence). CDR3 length equals 13 residues. The CDR3: CASRTGDGDTQYF. CDR3 in DNA: TGTGCCAGCAGGACAGGGGATGGAGATACGCAGTATTTT.

The chain carries TRBV7-2 and TRBJ2-2; the D gene is possibly TRBD1 (5 bases). Germline V gene sequence: CDR1 SGHTA, CDR2 FQGNSA. V was cut by 5 bases and J by 0 bases, with 10 bases left in between. This CDR3 contains 15 residues. The CDR3 DNA reads TGTGCCAGCAGCGTTGACAGCACGAACACCGGGGAGCTGTTTTTT. It yields the protein CASSVDSTNTGELFF. Full variable domain (rest looked up from reference TRBV7-2 and TRBJ2-2): GAGVSQSPSNKVTEKGKDVELRCDPISGHTALYWYRQSLGQGLEFLIYFQGNSAPDKSGLPSDRFSAERTGGSVSTLTIQRTQQEDSAVYLCASSVDSTNTGELFFGEGSRLTVL.

The chain uses TRBV7-9 and TRBJ2-3; possible D gene TRBD1, 7 bases. Germline loops: CDR1 SEHNR, CDR2 FQNEAQ (reference sequence). Trimming removed 1 base from V and 3 bases from J, with 11 bases in between. This CDR3 is 15 amino acids long. The CDR3 coding sequence is TGTGCCAGCAGCTTAGGACAGGGAGGAACAGATACGCAGTATTTT. As protein: CASSLGQGGTDTQYF.

The chain couples TRBV13 to TRBJ2-3, with TRBD2 matching 10 bases. J gave up 5 bases and V 4 bases, and 12 bases lay outside the gene matches. This CDR3 is 17 amino acids long. Germline V gene sequence: CDR1 PRHDT, CDR2 FYEKMQ (reference sequence). The CDR3 reads CASSYGVAGGLGDTQYF. As DNA, the CDR3 is TGTGCCAGCAGCTACGGGGTAGCGGGGGGCTTGGGAGATACGCAGTATTTT.

This clone was recorded a few times. The chain has TRBV7-3 and TRBJ2-1, with 8 bases identical to TRBD2. Germline-derived CDR1 and CDR2 are SGHTA and FQGTGA. This CDR3 region has 15 residues. J was trimmed by 9 bases and V by 2 bases; bases with no gene match: 9. CDR3 bases: TGTGCCAGCAGCTTACACGGGGGGGCCTTCCGTGAGCAGTTCTTC. This sequence encodes CASSLHGGAFREQFF.

This chain uses TRBV6-5 with TRBJ1-2; D not resolved. The CDR3 is made up of 13 amino acids. CDR1 and CDR2 from the germline V gene are MNHEY and SVGAGI. V lost 7 bases, J lost 8 bases, and 17 bases lay in between. CDR3 DNA: TGTGCCAGCACCCCTCCTGGAGGAAAAGGCTACACCTTC. Amino acid sequence: CASTPPGGKGYTF.

The J gene is TRBJ1-1, the V gene TRBV9, with a tentative D call TRBD1 (5 bases). Between the trimmed V and J ends, which lost 0 bases and 5 bases, there was a span of 14 bases. The CDR3 loop spans 15 amino acids. In germline, CDR1 is SGDLS, CDR2 YYNGEE. The CDR3 coding sequence is TGTGCCAGCAGCGTAGACCCAAGGACAAGGACTGAAGCTTTCTTT. This codes for CASSVDPRTRTEAFF.

J is TRBJ2-1 and V is TRBV5-4; D perhaps matches TRBD2 (6 bases). This CDR3 is built from 15 residues. Trimming took off 4 bases at V and 0 bases at J, with 11 bases between the two ends. Germline V gives CDR1 SGHNT, CDR2 YYREEE (reference sequence). The CDR3 DNA reads as TGTGCCAGCAGCCCCCGGGGGAGCTCCTACAATGAGCAGTTCTTC. This encodes CASSPRGSSYNEQFF.

This clone was seen once. The chain employs TRBV6-5 and TRBJ2-2; no definite D call. Germline V gene data show CDR1 as MNHEY and CDR2 as SVGAGI. Trimming pared 0 bases from V and 1 base from J, leaving 9 bases between. The CDR3 spans 16 residues. The CDR3 region is CASSYSQAGNTGELFF. The DNA of the CDR3 is TGTGCCAGCAGTTACTCCCAGGCAGGGAACACCGGGGAGCTGTTTTTT.

The chain links TRBV6-5 to TRBJ2-1; 9 bases map to TRBD2. The J segment lost 5 bases and the V segment lost 6 bases, leaving 8 bases of the junction unmatched. The CDR3 is 15 amino acids. Germline-derived CDR1 and CDR2 are MNHEY and SVGAGI. In DNA, the CDR3 is TGTGCCAGCAGACCGTTTAGCGGGGGAGACAATGAGCAGTTCTTC. Translating gives CASRPFSGGDNEQFF.

This chain links TRBV27 with TRBJ2-3; TRBD1 matches at 11 bases. This CDR3 is built from 15 residues. Germline assignment: CDR1 MNHEY and CDR2 SMNVEV (reference sequence). Unmatched junction bases numbered 7, after V lost 5 bases and J lost 6 bases. CDR3 loop: CASSTDRGLGDTQYF. The DNA for the CDR3 is TGTGCCAGCAGTACGGACAGGGGGCTTGGGGATACGCAGTATTTT.

The chain is built from TRBV13 and TRBJ1-3; D not resolved. Germline values: CDR1 PRHDT, CDR2 FYEKMQ (reference sequence). This CDR3 contains 16 residues. Deletions cut 6 bases from V and 0 bases from J, with 15 bases between. The CDR3 DNA reads as TGTGCCAGCAGGTACCGCGGTGCAGTCTCTGGAAACACCATATATTTT. It codes for CASRYRGAVSGNTIYF.

The CDR3 DNA reads as TGCGCCAGCAGCCAAGTGGCTAGCGGGGGGTTGTCCTACGAGCAGTACTTC. It encodes CASSQVASGGLSYEQYF. This chain links TRBV4-3 with TRBJ2-7; TRBD2 matches at 11 bases. The CDR3 covers 17 residues. V gave up 1 base and J gave up 1 base; unmatched junction bases: 6. In germline, CDR1 is LGHNA, CDR2 YSLEER.

The chain recombines TRBV27 with TRBJ1-1, with 7 nucleotides matching TRBD1. CDR1 is MNHEY, CDR2 SMNVEV, per germline (reference sequence). The CDR3 is 11 amino acids. Trimming cost V 9 bases and J 4 bases; bases outside gene matches: 2. In DNA, the CDR3 is TGTGCCAGTCAGGGGGGCACTGAAGCTTTCTTT. Translation gives CASQGGTEAFF.

V is TRBV30 and J is TRBJ1-5; D call uncertain. The germline gives CDR1 GTSNPN, CDR2 SVGIG (reference sequence). V lost 1 base and J lost 0, with 10 bases in between. The CDR3 covers 15 residues. The CDR3 DNA follows: TGTGCCTGGAGTGGTGGCCTGTATAGCAATCAGCCCCAGCATTTT. Translating gives CAWSGGLYSNQPQHF. The full variable domain, its missing parts supplied by reference TRBV30 and TRBJ1-5, is SQTIHQWPATLVQPVGSPLSLECTVEGTSNPNLYWYRQAAGRGLQLLFYSVGIGQISSEVPQNLSASRPQDRQFILSSKKLLLSDSGFYLCAWSGGLYSNQPQHFGDGTRLSIL.

This clone was counted between two and nine times. The V call is TRBV5-1, the J call TRBJ2-3, with TRBD2 matching over 13 bases. V shed 0 bases and J 2 bases; nucleotides not matched to a gene: 6. This CDR3 is built from 18 residues. The germline CDR1 and CDR2 sequences are SGHRS and YFSETQ. The CDR3 bases are TGCGCCAGCAGCTTGGCCGGGGGACTAGCGGGGATCACAGATACGCAGTATTTT. It codes for CASSLAGGLAGITDTQYF.

V and J are TRBV27 and TRBJ2-7; TRBD1 is a possible D gene (5 bases). Germline V gene data show CDR1 as MNHEY and CDR2 as SMNVEV (reference sequence). V was trimmed by 6 bases and J by 6 bases, leaving 9 bases between them. This CDR3 contains 11 residues. The CDR3 sequence is CASRRGFEQYF. For the CDR3, the DNA is TGTGCCAGCAGAAGGGGCTTCGAGCAGTACTTC.

The CDR3 DNA sequence: TGTGCCAGCAGCTTAGATAGCGGGGAAGGACGGTACGAGCAGTACTTC. Amino acids: CASSLDSGEGRYEQYF. The chain joins TRBV7-2 to TRBJ2-7; 8 bases are a match to TRBD2. Trimming removed 1 base from V and 4 bases from J; junction bases left unmatched: 9. Germline V gene data show CDR1 as SGHTA and CDR2 as FQGNSA. The CDR3 extends over 16 amino acids.